The 5 T cell receptor beta chains below come from one sample, sequenced in a study of blood T cells in healthy people across ages. A second about 7 to 11 cycle PCR used barcoded and J-beta primers. TCRdb re-called the 5' RACE reads with MiXCR, one entry per CDR3 protein. The table lists about 1.5 million distinct CDR3 sequences, roughly 43% of them singletons, with approximately 4% in the top ten. The material sequenced was blood. These receptors were obtained from a woman aged 18-29 years in good health.

The DNA of the CDR3 is TGTGCCATCAGTGAGGACAGGGTCGAGCAGTACTTC. It yields the protein CAISEDRVEQYF. The J gene is TRBJ2-4, the V gene TRBV10-3; 7 bases align to TRBD1. The J call is uncertain, as TRBJ2-7 better fits the DNA end. The CDR3 runs to 12 residues. Germline CDR1 reads ENHRY; CDR2 reads SYGVKD.

This clonotype came up a few times. The V gene is TRBV20-1, the J gene TRBJ2-1; TRBD2 aligns across 13 bases. Unmatched junction bases numbered 3, after V lost 0 bases and J lost 4 bases. The germline V gene has CDR1 DFQATT and CDR2 SNEGSKA (reference sequence). The CDR3 extends over 16 amino acids. The DNA of the CDR3 is TGCAGTGCTAGAGATCGGACTAGCGGGAGATACAATGAGCAGTTCTTC. Residues: CSARDRTSGRYNEQFF.

The chain joins TRBV20-1 to TRBJ2-5; the D is unclear. CDR3 length: 14 amino acids. V shed 5 bases and J shed 2 bases, with 15 bases lying between them. Germline-derived CDR1 and CDR2 are DFQATT and SNEGSKA (reference sequence). In DNA form, the CDR3 reads TGCAGTGCTTATTCCGGGCGGAATCAAGAGACCCAGTACTTC. Its protein product is CSAYSGRNQETQYF.

This clonotype was picked up a small number of times. The chain combines TRBV27 with TRBJ2-7, with TRBD2 matching 9 bases. The CDR3 is 15 amino acids. The V and J ends lost 4 bases and 0 bases, in that order; junction bases with no gene match: 4. The V gene's germline CDR1 is MNHEY and CDR2 SMNVEV (reference sequence). The chain's CDR3 is CASSSYSGSSYEQYF. CDR3 coding DNA: TGTGCCAGCAGTTCCTATAGCGGGAGCTCCTACGAGCAGTACTTC.

This clonotype was observed a few times. The chain has TRBV6-2 or TRBV6-3 and TRBJ1-2; 8 nucleotides align to TRBD1. The V segment lost 2 bases and the J segment 8 bases; nucleotides outside the gene matches: 4. The CDR3 extends over 13 amino acids. Germline V lookup: CDR1 MNHEY, CDR2 SVGEGT. The CDR3 coding sequence is TGTGCCAGCAGTTACCGGACAGGGAGCGGCTACACCTTC. The encoded protein is CASSYRTGSGYTF.